Shown below are 15 T cell receptor beta chains from a single sample sequenced in a study of T-cell reconstitution after alpha-beta-depleted transplantation in children. The TCRbeta library was prepared with unique molecular identifiers. TCRdb processed the PCR reads anew with MiXCR; each CDR3 protein has one entry. This table holds about 200,000 distinct CDR3 sequences, roughly 7.1% found once. Source: PBMCs, taken before TCRalphabeta/CD19-depleted stem cell transplant. Receptors originate from a boy younger than 10 with acute lymphoblastic leukemia, due to receive a stem cell transplant.

This clonotype has a count of ten or more. This chain joins TRBV28 and TRBJ2-1; TRBD2 matches 9 bases. CDR1 is MDHEN, CDR2 SYDVKM, per germline. The junction had 7 bases not matched to a gene; V was cut back by 5 bases and J by 2 bases. CDR3 size: 16 residues. The CDR3, as DNA: TGTGCCAGCAGTACTGCTAGCGGGGCGACCTACAATGAGCAGTTCTTC. This gives the protein CASSTASGATYNEQFF.

The V call is TRBV4-2, the J call TRBJ1-4; tentatively, D is TRBD1 (6 bases). The CDR3 length is 12 residues. V was pared by 4 bases and J by 6 bases, with 6 bases between. Looked up from germline, CDR1 is LGHNA and CDR2 is YNFKEQ. As DNA, the CDR3 is TGTGCCAGCAGCCCAGGGGATGAAAAACTGTTTTTT. Amino acids: CASSPGDEKLFF.

This clonotype was recorded at least ten times. V and J are TRBV10-3 and TRBJ1-1; D gene uncertain. The germline CDR1 and CDR2 sequences are ENHRY and SYGVKD. The V end lost 0 bases, the J end lost 7 bases, and 12 bases lay between the germline ends. The CDR3 consists of 14 residues. CDR3 protein: CAISESGRTNEAFF. The CDR3 DNA follows: TGTGCCATCAGTGAGTCGGGAAGGACCAATGAAGCTTTCTTT.

In this sample, this clonotype turned up a few times. The rearrangement joins TRBV28 to TRBJ2-7, with 10 bases aligning to TRBD1. CDR1 is MDHEN, CDR2 SYDVKM, per germline. V dropped 7 bases and J dropped 6; count of bases not matched to a gene: 6. The CDR3 runs to 13 residues. CDR3 sequence: CASISGQGSEQYF. Written as DNA, the CDR3 is TGTGCCAGCATCTCGGGACAGGGGAGCGAGCAGTACTTC.

This clonotype has ten or more counts. This chain uses TRBV20-1 with TRBJ1-1, with TRBD1 matching 7 bases. V dropped 7 bases and J dropped 6; count of bases not matched to a gene: 5. CDR1 is DFQATT, CDR2 SNEGSKA, per germline (reference sequence). This CDR3 is 11 amino acids long. The CDR3 sequence: CSEGALAEAFF. The CDR3 DNA is TGCAGTGAGGGGGCGCTCGCTGAAGCTTTCTTT.

In its sample, this clonotype was seen many times. This chain connects TRBV6-2 or TRBV6-3 to TRBJ2-2, with 7 bases aligning to TRBD2. Germline-derived CDR1 and CDR2 are MNHEY and SVGEGT. The CDR3 is 12 residues long. Losses at the gene ends were 6 bases for V and 7 bases for J; bases not matched to a gene: 2. CDR3 nucleotide sequence: TGTGCCAGCAGACGGGAGGACGGGGAGCTGTTTTTT. This codes for CASRREDGELFF.

The CDR3 nucleotides are TGTGCCAGCAGCTTAGGTTTACTAGCGGGACATTCCTACGAGCAGTACTTC. Translating gives CASSLGLLAGHSYEQYF. The V gene is TRBV7-9, the J gene TRBJ2-7, with TRBD2 matching over 10 bases. CDR1 and CDR2 from the germline V gene are SEHNR and FQNEAQ (reference sequence). Trimming removed 1 base from V and 1 base from J; junction bases left unmatched: 7. The CDR3 contains 17 residues.

As to this clonotype: The germline gene is not matched at one end of the junction; a read error may be the cause. The chain employs TRBV28 and TRBJ2-7; TRBD2 agrees at 8 bases. This CDR3 spans 16 amino acids. Germline V CDR1 and CDR2: MDHEN, SYDVKM. CDR3 coding DNA: TGTGCCAGCACTTTAGGCCGGGACGGGGGGGCCTACGAGCAGTACTTC. Amino acids: CASTLGRDGGAYEQYF.

This clonotype came up a few times. The J gene is TRBJ2-1, the V gene TRBV28; TRBD2 aligns across 8 bases. Germline CDR1 and CDR2: MDHEN and SYDVKM. J was trimmed by 9 bases and V by 1 base; bases with no gene match: 8. This CDR3 has 15 residues. CDR3 sequence reads: CASSLFTGGPVEQFF. CDR3 DNA sequence: TGTGCCAGCAGTTTATTTACGGGGGGGCCTGTTGAGCAGTTCTTC.

This clonotype was counted ten times or more. This chain joins TRBV11-1 and TRBJ2-2; either TRBD1 or TRBD2 may fit D (5 bases each). The CDR3 totals 15 residues. V was shortened by 3 bases and J by 4 bases, with 12 bases between the two germline ends. From germline, CDR1 is SGHAT and CDR2 FQDESV (reference sequence). In DNA form, the CDR3 reads TGTGCCAGCAGCTTTCTAGGGGACGCCACCGGGGAGCTGTTTTTT. Translating gives CASSFLGDATGELFF.

Many counts were recorded for this clonotype. The J gene is TRBJ2-5, the V gene TRBV20-1, with no clear D. This CDR3 is built from 15 residues. Trimming stripped 0 bases from V and 0 bases from J, with 11 bases between. The germline gives CDR1 DFQATT, CDR2 SNEGSKA (reference sequence). The CDR3 DNA reads as TGCAGTGCTAGAGATCTTTGGCGGAACCAAGAGACCCAGTACTTC. This gives the protein CSARDLWRNQETQYF.

The table lists this clonotype with a few counts. V usage is TRBV10-2 and J usage is TRBJ2-7; perhaps TRBD2 as D (6 bases). CDR3 length equals 13 residues. Germline loops: CDR1 WSHSY, CDR2 SAAADI. V gave up 0 bases and J gave up 6 bases, with 9 bases separating them. This CDR3 is CASSESGGLEQYF. The CDR3 DNA is TGCGCCAGCAGTGAGTCGGGAGGACTCGAGCAGTACTTC.

The table lists this clonotype with many counts. The gene calls are TRBV12-3 or TRBV12-4 and TRBJ1-2; D perhaps matches TRBD1 (5 bases). The V end lost 8 bases, the J end lost 7 bases, and 26 bases lay between the germline ends. The CDR3 length is 16 residues. This CDR3 is CASGLSTVLPWTGYTF. Written as DNA, the CDR3 is TGTGCCAGCGGACTATCGACAGTACTGCCCTGGACTGGCTACACCTTC.

In its sample, this clonotype was seen many times. V gene TRBV4-2 combines with J gene TRBJ2-1; 12 bases agree with TRBD2. The germline V gene has CDR1 LGHNA and CDR2 YNFKEQ. V gave up 5 bases and J gave up 8 bases; unmatched junction bases: 10. CDR3 length: 16 residues. The CDR3 region is CASSLKRTSGVDEQFF. CDR3 coding DNA: TGTGCCAGCAGCTTAAAAAGGACTAGCGGGGTGGATGAGCAGTTCTTC.

This clonotype has only a few counts. V and J are TRBV5-1 and TRBJ2-7, with 7 bases aligning to TRBD1. CDR1 is SGHRS and CDR2 is YFSETQ in the germline V gene. V shed 0 bases, J shed 6 bases, and the junction held 6 bases outside the gene matches. The CDR3 is 14 amino acids. In DNA, the CDR3 is TGCGCCAGCAGCTTGGGACAGGGTTTGAGCGAGCAGTACTTC. Its translation is CASSLGQGLSEQYF.